These 4 T cell receptor beta chains share one sample of origin, sequenced in a study of PD-L1 blockade in urothelial cancer. The repertoire was sequenced with immunoSEQ multiplex PCR; TCRdb's copy has only in-frame clones and lacks some. The sample holds about 50,000 clones, approximately 80% seen once. Sequenced here: PBMCs, sampled around atezolizumab (anti-PD-L1) treatment. All receptors come from a man aged 70 or older with urothelial cancer.

V usage is TRBV6-5 and J usage is TRBJ2-1; TRBD2 agrees at 7 bases. The CDR3 covers 15 residues. Germline V gene lookup returns CDR1 MNHEY and CDR2 SVGAGI. Trimming took 6 bases from V and 3 from J; bases not matched to a gene: 8. The CDR3 reads CASSPRGVGYNEQFF. The CDR3 DNA follows: TGTGCCAGCAGCCCCCGGGGGGTGGGCTACAATGAGCAGTTCTTC.

This chain connects TRBV28 to TRBJ1-5; D is uncertain. Trimming cost V 1 base and J 0 bases, with 10 bases left between them. CDR1 and CDR2 (germline): MDHEN, SYDVKM. CDR3 length: 16 amino acids. For the CDR3, the DNA is TGTGCCAGCAGTTTATCGGTCCCTTATAGCAATCAGCCCCAGCATTTT. Its protein is CASSLSVPYSNQPQHF.

This chain uses TRBV10-3 with TRBJ2-7; 10 bases fit TRBD1. V lost 8 bases and J lost 4; bases outside the gene matches: 5. Germline V CDR1 and CDR2: ENHRY, SYGVKD. The CDR3 length is 13 residues. The CDR3 DNA reads TGTGCCATCGGCCGACAGGGGGCATACGAGCAGTACTTC. Translating it yields CAIGRQGAYEQYF.

The genes are TRBV7-2 and TRBJ1-6; D possibly corresponds to TRBD1 (6 bases). Germline V gene sequence: CDR1 SGHTA, CDR2 FQGNSA. The CDR3 length is 19 residues. V gave up 5 bases and J gave up 0 bases, with 20 bases separating them. Here the CDR3 DNA reads TGTGCCAGCAGCGAAGATATCGGGGACAATGGCTCCTATAATTCACCCCTCCACTTT. Its protein is CASSEDIGDNGSYNSPLHF.